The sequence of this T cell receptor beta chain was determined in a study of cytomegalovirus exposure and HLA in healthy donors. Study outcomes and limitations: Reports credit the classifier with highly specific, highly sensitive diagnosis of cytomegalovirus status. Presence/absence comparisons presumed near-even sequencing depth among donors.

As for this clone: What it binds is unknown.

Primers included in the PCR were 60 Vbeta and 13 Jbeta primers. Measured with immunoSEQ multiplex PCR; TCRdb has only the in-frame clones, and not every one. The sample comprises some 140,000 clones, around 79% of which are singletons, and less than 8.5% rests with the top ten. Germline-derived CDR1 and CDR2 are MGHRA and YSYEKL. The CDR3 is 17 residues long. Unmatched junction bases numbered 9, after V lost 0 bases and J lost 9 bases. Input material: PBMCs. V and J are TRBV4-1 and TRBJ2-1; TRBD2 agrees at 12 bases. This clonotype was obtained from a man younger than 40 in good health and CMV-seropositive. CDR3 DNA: TGCGCCAGCAGCCAAGATTACACTAGCGGGAGGCCCAGTGAGCAGTTCTTC. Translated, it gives CASSQDYTSGRPSEQFF.